This record looks at one TCR beta chain sequence and its context. There is no known antigen for this receptor. No base-level quality is on record; no much larger clone is a single base apart. The record originates from a study of blood T cell repertoires in COVID-19 (dated by TCRdb to 2020 to 2021). Context from the whole study: Collaborator samples came from the United States, Italy and Spain and covered acute and convalescent phases of COVID-19. The material from the prospective study consisted of cDNA or gDNA derived from T cells, B-cell-depleted T cells, or PBMCs. Subjects who had been exposed to COVID-19, were actively infected with it, or had recovered from it provided the deeply sampled blood TCRbeta repertoires that made up the dataset. The repertoires were released in a freely available public database meant as a resource for research on the immune response to SARS-CoV-2. Samples came from the ongoing ImmuneRACE study (first 160 participants) plus 1,254 subjects from 6 global collaborators. A de-identified subject ID, COVID-19 status, age in years and sex were almost always included in the sample metadata. HLA class I and class II types, where available, came from metadata supplied by the sample provider rather than from assay-based typing.

For CDR1 and CDR2, the germline V gene lists SGHRS and YFSETQ. CDR3 length: 18 amino acids, cysteine to phenylalanine. Of the read, only the CDR3 DNA is kept; its 54 bases are in frame from base 1. V is cut back by 2 bases and J by 5 bases, with 13 bases in the junction unmatched. Participants in the prospective study were aged about 18 to 95 years, lived in about two dozen United States geographic areas, and enrolled through a virtual design. To assign participants to cohorts, the prospective study relied on clinical history that participants themselves reported in a screening survey and a study questionnaire. Each participant in the prospective study had whole blood, serum and a nasopharyngeal or oropharyngeal swab collected by mobile phlebotomists. Participants in the prospective study had the option to provide additional blood draws and questionnaires over an approximately 2-month period. Prospective study blood samples were shipped either frozen or at room temperature before DNA extraction.

What the study reported, not specific to this receptor: Clinical and demographic metadata were provided uncurated, with the amount varying by source and participant.

TCRbeta CDR3 regions were amplified from genomic DNA by means of the immunoSEQ Assay, a bias-controlled multiplex PCR. The authors' analysis ran thus. Nucleated cell counts per sample were estimated from amplification of reference gene primers within the assay. To quantify the absolute abundance of each unique TCRbeta CDR3 rearrangement, sequence reads were collapsed and filtered. For each sample, productive Simpson clonality was calculated as the square root of Simpson's diversity index across productive rearrangements. TCRdb re-hosts the immuneACCESS table, in-frame sequences only. Its copies lack some clones; in the studies checked, an unresolved V gene accounts for under half of them, and the cause for the rest is not known. V and J calls plus clone size are reproduced from that table; the DNA served to infer D and trimming. The sample contains 200,000 to 250,000 clones, approximately 83% of them found a single time. The ten largest account for 3.5% to 4% of the sample.

The rearrangement joined TRBV5-1 to TRBJ2-5, and 12 bases in between align with TRBD2. The TCR originated in a middle-aged woman with acute COVID-19. Sequencing was carried out using PBMCs or T cells enriched from blood (not recorded which). The nucleotides are TGCGCCAGCAGCTTACGAGAGCAGACTAGCGGGAGAGTTGAGACCCAGTACTTC. This codes for CASSLREQTSGRVETQYF.